This passage covers 12 T cell receptor beta chains from one sample sequenced in a study of shared clonotypes between healthy human individuals. Measured with immunoSEQ multiplex PCR; TCRdb has only the in-frame clones, and not every one. This sample has about 2,100,000 clones, with around 93% found just once. Naive CD8 cells comprised CD45RO-negative, CCR7-positively selected cells, excluding terminally differentiated effector memory CD45RA+ cells. The source material was naive CD8+ T cells from PBMCs. All receptors come from a man aged 18 to 30 in good health. Some clones in this sample may be carry-over from other donors' samples.

The chain is built from TRBV6-1 and TRBJ1-3; 7 nucleotides agree with TRBD1. The CDR3 loop spans 16 amino acids. The V segment lost 4 bases and the J segment 7 bases; nucleotides outside the gene matches: 13. Germline CDR1 is MNHNS and CDR2 is SASEGT. The CDR3 sequence: CASSGLLQGLWNTIYF. In DNA, the CDR3 is TGTGCCAGCAGTGGCCTCCTACAGGGGCTTTGGAACACCATATATTTT.

The J gene is TRBJ2-1, the V gene TRBV19; 8 nucleotides agree with TRBD2. CDR1 and CDR2 (germline): LNHDA, SQIVND (reference sequence). The CDR3 covers 18 residues. V trimming: 7 bases; J trimming: 5 bases; junction bases outside the gene matches: 19. The CDR3 nucleotides read TGTGCCAGTACGCCTGGTTTCATCACTAGCGGTCCCAACAATGAGCAGTTCTTC. Protein sequence: CASTPGFITSGPNNEQFF.

Details on this clone: Other DNA sequences in this specimen translate into the identical CDR3. The J gene is TRBJ2-1, the V gene TRBV9; unclear D gene. Trimming took 0 bases from V and 4 from J, leaving 8 bases between them. There are 14 residues in the CDR3. Germline V gene lookup returns CDR1 SGDLS and CDR2 YYNGEE. CDR3 bases: TGTGCCAGCAGCGTAGGGGATAATTACAATGAGCAGTTCTTC. This translates into CASSVGDNYNEQFF.

The V call is TRBV9, the J call TRBJ2-5, with 8 bases matching TRBD2. After removal of 6 bases from V and 1 base from J, the junction contained 8 bases not matched to a gene. The CDR3 runs to 15 residues. From germline, CDR1 is SGDLS and CDR2 YYNGEE. The CDR3 DNA sequence: TGTGCCAGCACCCTAGGCGGGGGGATCCAAGAGACCCAGTACTTC. Its translation: CASTLGGGIQETQYF.

The chain links TRBV6-1 to TRBJ2-7; D uncertain. V dropped 0 bases and J dropped 0 bases, with 12 bases sitting between them. Germline CDR1 MNHNS, CDR2 SASEGT. The CDR3 is 16 amino acids. CDR3 region: CASSEARFYSSYEQYF. The CDR3 coding sequence is TGTGCCAGCAGTGAAGCTCGGTTCTACAGCTCCTACGAGCAGTACTTC.

The chain joins TRBV4-1 to TRBJ2-1; D gene ambiguous. Germline-derived CDR1 and CDR2 are MGHRA and YSYEKL. With 7 bases removed from V and 0 bases from J, the gap between germline ends came to 13 bases. CDR3 length: 15 residues. The CDR3: CASTPLASSYNEQFF. In nucleotides, the CDR3 is TGCGCCAGCACCCCATTGGCGAGCTCCTACAATGAGCAGTTCTTC.

The rearrangement uses TRBV28 and TRBJ2-7; TRBD2 is a possible D gene (5 bases). The V gene lost 6 bases and the J gene lost 1 base, with 19 bases spanning the gap. The CDR3 sequence is 16 residues long. From germline, CDR1 is MDHEN and CDR2 SYDVKM. CDR3 amino acids: CASSFRRAVPSYEQYF. CDR3 nucleotide sequence: TGTGCCAGCAGCTTCAGGCGGGCCGTCCCGTCCTACGAGCAGTACTTC.

The chain employs TRBV29-1 and TRBJ2-3; perhaps TRBD2 as D (5 bases). The germline V gene has CDR1 SQVTM and CDR2 ANQGSEA. This CDR3 contains 13 residues. Deletions cut 4 bases from V and 3 bases from J, with 11 bases between. The CDR3 DNA follows: TGCAGCGTTGCCGGGATCCGAACAGATACGCAGTATTTT. Encoded protein: CSVAGIRTDTQYF.

This sequence joins TRBV11-2 and TRBJ2-1; either TRBD1 or TRBD2 may fit D (5 bases each). Trimming removed 4 bases from V and 8 bases from J, with 15 bases in between. The CDR3 runs 14 residues. The germline gives CDR1 SGHAT, CDR2 FQNNGV. CDR3 in amino acids: CASSSRVGLDEQFF. The CDR3 DNA reads as TGTGCCAGCAGCTCCAGGGTAGGACTCGATGAGCAGTTCTTC.

V and J are TRBV27 and TRBJ2-3; 8 nucleotides line up with TRBD1. The V gene end was trimmed by 5 bases and the J gene end by 1 base; junction bases not matched to a gene: 8. The germline gives CDR1 MNHEY, CDR2 SMNVEV (reference sequence). The CDR3 is made up of 16 amino acids. CDR3 DNA: TGTGCCAGCAGTCCCGGACAGGGTAGAGGCACAGATACGCAGTATTTT. Protein product: CASSPGQGRGTDTQYF.

This clone appeared a single time. The V gene is TRBV7-9, the J gene TRBJ2-5; tentatively, D is TRBD1 or TRBD2 (5 bases each). Germline values: CDR1 SEHNR, CDR2 FQNEAQ (reference sequence). There are 15 residues in the CDR3. The V and J ends lost 4 bases and 1 base respectively, with 13 bases between them. CDR3 region: CASSSPRGSQETQYF. CDR3 DNA: TGTGCCAGCAGCTCCCCCCGGGGCAGCCAAGAGACCCAGTACTTC.

The table lists this clone with a count of one. The rearrangement links TRBV5-6 to TRBJ2-2, with TRBD2 matching over 7 bases. This CDR3 has 14 residues. After removal of 10 bases from V and 0 bases from J, the junction contained 6 bases not matched to a gene. Looked up from germline, CDR1 is SGHDT and CDR2 is YYEEEE. The CDR3 DNA is TGTGCCGGTGGGAGGGGTACGAACACCGGGGAGCTGTTTTTT. Protein sequence: CAGGRGTNTGELFF.